What follows is one T cell receptor beta chain and its context. This record comes from a study of cytomegalovirus exposure and HLA in healthy donors. This CDR3 has 15 amino acids. CDR1 and CDR2 (germline): SGHTA, FQGNSA. V lost 5 bases, J lost 9 bases, and 6 bases stayed unmatched. Amplification used 60 Vbeta primers and 13 Jbeta primers. Measured with immunoSEQ multiplex PCR; TCRdb has only the in-frame clones, and not every one. Of roughly 130,000 clones listed, 80% to 85% are singletons. The specimen was PBMCs. The clonotype originates from a boy aged 5-17 years in good health and CMV-seronegative. The J gene is TRBJ2-1, the V gene TRBV7-2; TRBD2 aligns across 14 bases. Here the CDR3 reads CASSPGLAGAGEQFF. As DNA, the CDR3 is TGTGCCAGCAGCCCGGGACTAGCGGGAGCCGGTGAGCAGTTCTTC.